This TCR beta chain is from a study of preoperative IRX-2 immunotherapy in early breast cancer. Treatment specified: preoperative locoregional IRX-2 cytokine immunotherapy. Samples came from a phase Ib trial of preoperative locoregional IRX-2 cytokine immunotherapy. The table came from immunoSEQ multiplex PCR; TCRdb's copy has only in-frame clones and leaves some out. The sample lists around 35,000 clones, about 96% occurring once. The CDR3 loop spans 14 amino acids. Trimming stripped 2 bases from V and 1 base from J, with 8 bases between. Germline-derived CDR1 and CDR2 are MNHNY and SVGAGI (reference sequence).

The material was obtained from a patient treated with IRX-2 immunotherapy. The origin of this receptor is a human donor with breast cancer. This rearrangement joins TRBV6-6 to TRBJ1-2; D remains unclear. The CDR3 here is CASSYGAINYGYTF. In nucleotides, the CDR3 is TGTGCCAGCAGTTACGGAGCGATTAACTATGGCTACACCTTC.